This note documents a single TCR beta chain sequence. This clonotype was observed a handful of times. What this receptor recognizes is not known. One base away there is no much larger clone; base qualities are not given. V gives up 4 bases and J gives up 3 bases, and the segment between their germline ends measures 8 bases. Inclusive of the bounding cysteine and phenylalanine, the CDR3 is 13 residues long. Only CDR3 DNA remains: 39 bases, in frame from the first base. This sample stems from a study of T-cell reconstitution after alpha-beta-depleted transplantation in children (dated by TCRdb to 2016 to 2017). Study-wide context: T-cell immune reconstitution after TCRalphabeta/CD19-depleted allogeneic hematopoietic cell transplantation in children was quantitatively tracked in the study by means of TCR repertoire profiling. General study outcomes and caveats: Over subsequent months, a decline in hyperexpanded clone frequencies was noted, and after one year, T-cell counts and TCRbeta diversity were mostly ascribed to newly produced T cells. The apparently early alphabetaT-cell count recovery about two months after transplant was reportedly dependent on only several hundred rapidly expanded clones derived from non-depleted graft cells. In some patients, the high TCRbeta diversity seen at day 60 was put down to recipient T cells and intrathymic progenitors that had survived conditioning.

The library was generated by PCR. Sequencing was carried out with an Illumina HiSeq 2500. To normalize quantification of the TCRbeta repertoire, the TCR libraries were built with molecular barcoding that relied on unique molecular identifiers. TCRdb reanalyzed the raw reads on its own, using fastp at Q25 for trimming and MiXCR for clone calling, and kept in-frame beta chains. Each entry is one CDR3 protein sequence, shown with its most common DNA and genes. In this sample the table shows 300,000 to 400,000 distinct CDR3 sequences, around 16% of which occur a single time. The ten largest clonotypes hold about 41% of the sample. This specimen's treatment or condition label, interpreted: allogeneic hematopoietic cell transplantation with graft depleted of TCRalphabeta T cells and CD19 B cells. The transplant recipients were children given TCRalphabeta/CD19-depleted allogeneic hematopoietic cell grafts.

This TCR was sampled from a male patient aged 2-15 years who had a stem cell transplant for acute lymphoblastic leukemia, so the T cells may come from the graft donor. The chain couples TRBV12-3 or TRBV12-4 to TRBJ2-3, with the identity of the D gene unclear. Sequenced here: PBMCs, mostly from graft donor cells, sampled 360 days after TCRalphabeta/CD19-depleted stem cell transplant. The CDR3 protein sequence reads: CASSSIPTDTQYF. The bases are TGTGCCAGCAGTTCCATACCAACAGATACGCAGTATTTT.